One sample yielded the 28 T cell receptor beta chains listed below, sequenced in a study of breast tumors, draining lymph nodes, adjacent tissues. Samples came from axillary lymph nodes draining the breast cancer. Each CDR3 protein gets one entry after TCRdb re-called the multiplex PCR reads with MiXCR. Altogether approximately 200,000 distinct CDR3 sequences are present, approximately 30% being singletons, with the ten largest covering 4% to 4.5%. Sequenced sample: axillary lymph node tissue. The source of these receptors is a female donor with breast cancer. Some clones in this sample may be carry-over from other donors' samples.

This clonotype was detected many times. The chain couples TRBV18 to TRBJ1-2; tentatively, D is TRBD1 (5 bases). This CDR3 has 14 amino acids. Trimming cost V 4 bases and J 3 bases, with 12 bases left between them. CDR1 is KGHSH and CDR2 is LQKENI in the germline V gene. CDR3 protein: CASSLRGEDYGYTF. CDR3 sequence (DNA): TGTGCCAGCTCACTACGAGGGGAAGACTATGGCTACACCTTC.

This clonotype came up many times. The rearrangement uses TRBV20-1 and TRBJ1-5; D call uncertain. Germline CDR1 and CDR2: DFQATT and SNEGSKA (reference sequence). CDR3 size: 13 residues. V was trimmed by 6 bases and J by 0 bases, leaving 9 bases between them. The CDR3 DNA follows: TGCAGTGCCAAAGGCGGTAGCAATCAGCCCCAGCATTTT. Its translation is CSAKGGSNQPQHF.

This clonotype was picked up many times. V usage is TRBV2 and J usage is TRBJ2-7; 7 bases are shared with TRBD1. V lost 2 bases to trimming and J lost 5 bases; unmatched junction nucleotides: 3. The germline V gene has CDR1 SNHLY and CDR2 FYNNEI. This CDR3 is 13 amino acids long. CDR3 protein: CASSEQGVHEQYF. CDR3 DNA sequence: TGTGCCAGCAGTGAACAGGGGGTCCACGAGCAGTACTTC. The whole variable domain, filled in from reference TRBV2 and TRBJ2-7, reads EPEVTQTPSHQVTQMGQEVILRCVPISNHLYFYWYRQILGQKVEFLVSFYNNEISEKSEIFDDQFSVERPDGSNFTLKIRSTKLEDSAMYFCASSEQGVHEQYFGPGTRLTVT.

This clonotype was recorded many times. The gene calls are TRBV5-4 and TRBJ1-5; D remains ambiguous. Trimming pared 0 bases from V and 2 bases from J, leaving 9 bases between. The CDR3 consists of 15 residues. Germline V gene sequence: CDR1 SGHNT, CDR2 YYREEE (reference sequence). The CDR3 loop reads CASSLGPRGNQPQHF. CDR3 nucleotides: TGTGCCAGCAGCTTGGGACCTCGTGGCAATCAGCCCCAGCATTTT.

This clonotype has just a few counts. The chain couples TRBV28 to TRBJ2-3; tentatively, D is TRBD2 (6 bases). The V gene's germline CDR1 is MDHEN and CDR2 SYDVKM. The V end lost 8 bases, the J end lost 6 bases, and 21 bases lay between the germline ends. The CDR3 is 15 residues long. The CDR3 is CASSPRDWGRDTQYF. Written as DNA, the CDR3 is TGTGCCAGCTCCCCCCGGGACTGGGGGAGGGATACGCAGTATTTT.

The table lists this clonotype with many counts. The rearrangement uses TRBV5-8 and TRBJ2-1; D is unresolved. Germline V gene sequence: CDR1 SGHTS, CDR2 YDEGEE. This CDR3 is built from 14 residues. The V and J ends lost 2 bases and 2 bases respectively, with 8 bases between them. Here the CDR3 DNA reads TGTGCCAGCAGCTTAGACTCCGCCTACAATGAGCAGTTCTTC. The encoded protein is CASSLDSAYNEQFF.

As concerns this clonotype: The CDR3 ends on some other residue instead of the conserved phenylalanine or tryptophan, so this is likely a read error. The DNA is omitted, as the CDR3 cannot be located on it reliably, and the CDR3 follows TCRdb's listing. The chain uses TRBV4-3 and TRBJ2-7; the D call of TRBD2 is as the table states it, not checked on the DNA. The CDR3 region is 8 residues in length, termini included. The germline gives CDR1 LGHNA, CDR2 YSLEER. The CDR3 sequence: CASSLLAG.

This clonotype has a count of ten or more. J is TRBJ2-2 and V is TRBV7-2, with 10 bases aligning to TRBD2. CDR3 size: 16 residues. Germline trimming cut 1 base from V and 2 bases from J; bases unmatched to any gene: 1. CDR1 and CDR2 (germline): SGHTA, FQGNSA. DNA of the CDR3: TGTGCCAGCAGCTTAGGACTAGCGGGTAACACCGGGGAGCTGTTTTTT. Its translation: CASSLGLAGNTGELFF.

This clonotype was counted ten times or more. The rearrangement uses TRBV18 and TRBJ2-5; a possible D gene is TRBD2 (6 bases). Per the germline V gene, CDR1 is KGHSH and CDR2 is LQKENI. Trimming cost V 2 bases and J 0 bases, with 16 bases left between them. The CDR3 is made up of 17 amino acids. CDR3: CASSPRGTSLDQETQYF. The CDR3 region has the DNA TGTGCCAGCTCACCAAGGGGCACTAGCTTGGACCAAGAGACCCAGTACTTC.

This clonotype appeared many times. This sequence joins TRBV12-3 or TRBV12-4 and TRBJ1-2; D is unresolved. The CDR3 consists of 11 residues. The V end lost 3 bases, the J end lost 4 bases, and 3 bases lay between the germline ends. CDR3 in DNA: TGTGCCAGCAGTTTTGGCTATGGCTACACCTTC. Translated, it gives CASSFGYGYTF.

This clonotype was detected many times. The chain recombines TRBV27 with TRBJ2-2, with no clear D. Trimming stripped 2 bases from V and 0 bases from J, with 4 bases between. Per the germline V gene, CDR1 is MNHEY and CDR2 is SMNVEV (reference sequence). The CDR3 has 14 residues. CDR3 amino acids: CASSLQANTGELFF. DNA of the CDR3: TGTGCCAGCAGTTTACAGGCGAACACCGGGGAGCTGTTTTTT.

Turning to this clonotype: No conserved phenylalanine or tryptophan ends this CDR3, so it is likely a read error. It is unclear where the CDR3 begins or ends on the DNA, so no DNA is shown, and the CDR3 is as TCRdb lists it. This chain links TRBV30 with TRBJ1-6. The CDR3 is 8 amino acids in total, end residues counted. Germline loops: CDR1 GTSNPN, CDR2 SVGIG (reference sequence). The CDR3 is CAWSVPLA.

This clonotype was seen at least ten times. This sequence joins TRBV20-1 and TRBJ2-5, with a possible D match to TRBD2 (6 bases). Trimming took off 3 bases at V and 5 bases at J, with 16 bases between the two ends. The CDR3 length is 14 residues. CDR1 is DFQATT, CDR2 SNEGSKA, per germline (reference sequence). This CDR3 is CSARRGEARETQYF. The CDR3 DNA reads as TGCAGTGCTAGGCGAGGGGAGGCCCGGGAGACCCAGTACTTC.

On this clonotype: This clone may be a read error of a much larger clone one base away. The chain uses TRBV3-1 and TRBJ2-7; 10 bases map to TRBD1. This CDR3 is built from 15 residues. Germline V gene sequence: CDR1 LGHDT, CDR2 YNNKEL (reference sequence). The CDR3 nucleotides read TGTGCCAGCAGCCGCGGACAGGGGGGGCACTACGGGCAGTACTTC. Its protein product is CASSRGQGGHYGQYF.

The V gene is TRBV20-1, the J gene TRBJ2-1; D might be TRBD1 (8 bases). Germline CDR1 reads DFQATT; CDR2 reads SNEGSKA (reference sequence). Trimming removed 2 bases from V and 4 bases from J, with 21 bases in between. The CDR3 has 17 residues. The CDR3 sequence: CSARLQGGETQYNEQFF. The CDR3 bases are TGCAGTGCTAGACTACAGGGGGGGGAGACCCAGTACAATGAGCAGTTCTTC.

This clonotype was counted between two and nine times. This chain connects TRBV29-1 to TRBJ1-1, with 7 bases lining up with TRBD1. Trimming removed 8 bases from V and 2 bases from J; junction bases left unmatched: 11. The CDR3 length is 14 residues. The germline V gene has CDR1 SQVTM and CDR2 ANQGSEA. The CDR3: CSMSQGGFNTEAFF. The CDR3 DNA follows: TGCAGCATGAGTCAGGGGGGCTTCAACACTGAAGCTTTCTTT.

V usage is TRBV5-4 and J usage is TRBJ2-1; D not resolved. This CDR3 is built from 17 residues. CDR1 and CDR2 from the germline V gene are SGHNT and YYREEE (reference sequence). V was pared by 4 bases and J by 1 base, with 18 bases between. In DNA form, the CDR3 reads TGTGCCAGCAGCCCGGAGATTGGGATGGGGTCCTACAATGAGCAGTTCTTC. Translating it yields CASSPEIGMGSYNEQFF.

This clonotype was detected ten times or more. The chain links TRBV12-3 or TRBV12-4 to TRBJ2-2, with 7 bases matching TRBD1. The length of the CDR3 is 12 residues. The trim removed 6 bases at V and 8 bases at J, leaving 3 bases unmatched. CDR3 nucleotide sequence: TGTGCCAGCAGCCAGACAGGGGGGGAGCTGTTTTTT. Translated, it gives CASSQTGGELFF.

In this sample, this clonotype turned up many times. The chain recombines TRBV20-1 with TRBJ2-5; D call uncertain. The V end was cut by 2 bases, the J end by 5 bases, with 6 bases between. Germline-derived CDR1 and CDR2 are DFQATT and SNEGSKA (reference sequence). The CDR3 has 11 amino acids. The DNA for the CDR3 is TGCAGTGCTAGAATGTCGGAGACCCAGTACTTC. Protein: CSARMSETQYF.

This clonotype was recorded at least ten times. The chain joins TRBV28 to TRBJ1-3; 7 bases align to TRBD1. J lost 3 bases, V lost 4 bases, and 3 bases had no gene match. The CDR3 sequence is 14 residues long. The germline V gene has CDR1 MDHEN and CDR2 SYDVKM. This chain's CDR3 is CASSSTGNGNTIYF. The CDR3, as DNA: TGTGCCAGCAGTTCGACAGGGAATGGAAACACCATATATTTT.

The V call is TRBV30, the J call TRBJ2-3; TRBD2 aligns across 8 bases. This CDR3 contains 15 residues. V shed 5 bases, J shed 3 bases, and the junction held 10 bases outside the gene matches. The germline gives CDR1 GTSNPN, CDR2 SVGIG (reference sequence). The CDR3 DNA sequence: TGTGCCTGGGGAAACGAAGCGGGAGAGACAGATACGCAGTATTTT. Encoded protein: CAWGNEAGETDTQYF.

The V and J genes are TRBV2 and TRBJ1-5; D ambiguous. This CDR3 has 13 amino acids. V shed 8 bases and J shed 5 bases, with 13 bases lying between them. Germline values: CDR1 SNHLY, CDR2 FYNNEI. The CDR3 DNA reads as TGTGCCAGCTTGAAAATCAAGGATCAGCCCCAGCATTTT. Translated: CASLKIKDQPQHF.

This clonotype was recorded at least ten times. This chain joins TRBV7-9 and TRBJ1-2; 10 bases are a match to TRBD1. Germline V CDR1 and CDR2: SEHNR, FQNEAQ (reference sequence). V shed 5 bases, J shed 6 bases, and the junction held 6 bases outside the gene matches. The CDR3 totals 14 residues. Here the CDR3 reads CASSTYGTGDGYTF. The CDR3 bases are TGTGCCAGCAGCACCTACGGGACAGGGGATGGCTACACCTTC.

This clonotype appeared many times. The genes are TRBV19 and TRBJ2-5; 10 bases are a match to TRBD2. Germline loops: CDR1 LNHDA, CDR2 SQIVND (reference sequence). Losses at the gene ends were 7 bases for V and 9 bases for J; bases not matched to a gene: 17. CDR3 length equals 16 residues. CDR3 region: CASIRLAGEPSSAQYF. CDR3 nucleotide sequence: TGTGCCAGTATACGGCTAGCGGGAGAACCATCATCGGCCCAGTACTTC.

This clonotype was observed many times. Germline and junction disagree at one end, which may indicate a read error. The chain links TRBV7-7 to TRBJ2-1; weak D call: TRBD2 (6 bases). Germline V CDR1 and CDR2: SSHAT, FNYEAQ (reference sequence). The CDR3 consists of 15 residues. The CDR3 loop reads CASSLGSTPAGEQFF. The DNA of the CDR3 is TGTGCTAGCAGCTTAGGGTCGACACCGGCGGGAGAGCAGTTCTTC.

This clonotype has only a few counts. Just one base apart from a much larger clone, this may be a read error. The chain uses TRBV10-3 and TRBJ2-1; either TRBD1 or TRBD2 may fit D (5 bases each). The CDR3 sequence is 13 residues long. Per germline, CDR1 ENHRY and CDR2 SYGVKD. CDR3: CAISEGGYNEQLF. The CDR3 DNA sequence: TGTGCCATCAGTGAGGGGGGTTACAATGAGCAGCTCTTC.

This clonotype was seen only once. The chain carries TRBV9 and TRBJ2-3, with 9 bases lining up with TRBD1. CDR3 length: 15 residues. After removal of 5 bases from V and 4 bases from J, the junction contained 8 bases not matched to a gene. The germline CDR1 and CDR2 sequences are SGDLS and YYNGEE. CDR3 DNA: TGTGCCAGCAGATCGGGACAGGGATTGGCAGATACGCAGTATTTT. Its protein is CASRSGQGLADTQYF.

This clonotype was counted many times. This sequence joins TRBV5-4 and TRBJ2-7; 11 bases match TRBD2. The CDR3 length is 16 residues. Trimming at V came to 1 base and at J to 3 bases, leaving 6 bases not matched to a gene. In germline, CDR1 is SGHNT, CDR2 YYREEE (reference sequence). CDR3 in amino acids: CASSLTGLAENYEQYF. CDR3 nucleotides: TGTGCCAGCAGCTTGACGGGACTAGCGGAGAACTACGAGCAGTACTTC.